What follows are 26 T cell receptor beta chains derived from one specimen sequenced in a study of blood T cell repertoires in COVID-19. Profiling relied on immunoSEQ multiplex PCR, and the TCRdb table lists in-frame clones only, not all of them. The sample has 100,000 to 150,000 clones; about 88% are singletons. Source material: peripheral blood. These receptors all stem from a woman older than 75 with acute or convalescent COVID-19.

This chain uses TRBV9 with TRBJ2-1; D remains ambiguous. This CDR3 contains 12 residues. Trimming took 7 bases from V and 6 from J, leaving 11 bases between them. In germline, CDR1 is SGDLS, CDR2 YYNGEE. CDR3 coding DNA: TGTGCCAGCGGTATCCATAGCAATGAGCAGTTCTTC. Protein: CASGIHSNEQFF. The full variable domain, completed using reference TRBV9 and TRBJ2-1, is DSGVTQTPKHLITATGQRVTLRCSPRSGDLSVYWYQQSLDQGLQFLIQYYNGEERAKGNILERFSAQQFPDLHSELNLSSLELGDSALYFCASGIHSNEQFFGPGTRLTVL.

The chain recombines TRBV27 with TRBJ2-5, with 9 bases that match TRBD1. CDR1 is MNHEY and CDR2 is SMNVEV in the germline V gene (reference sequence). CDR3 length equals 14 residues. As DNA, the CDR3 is TGTGCTACCGGTAGGGGGACAGGGTATGAGACCCAGTACTTC. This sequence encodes CATGRGTGYETQYF.

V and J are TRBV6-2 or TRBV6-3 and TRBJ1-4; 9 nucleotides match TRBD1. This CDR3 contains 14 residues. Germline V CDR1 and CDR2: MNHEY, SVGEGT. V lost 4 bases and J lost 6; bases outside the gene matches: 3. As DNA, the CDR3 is TGTGCCAGCAGTTCCGGGACAGGGCATGAAAAACTGTTTTTT. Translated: CASSSGTGHEKLFF.

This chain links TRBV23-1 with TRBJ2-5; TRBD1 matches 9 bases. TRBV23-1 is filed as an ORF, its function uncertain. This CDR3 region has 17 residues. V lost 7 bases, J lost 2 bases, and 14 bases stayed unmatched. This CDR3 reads CASTFLGGTGLQETQYF. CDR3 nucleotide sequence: TGCGCCAGCACCTTCCTAGGGGGGACAGGGCTACAAGAGACCCAGTACTTC.

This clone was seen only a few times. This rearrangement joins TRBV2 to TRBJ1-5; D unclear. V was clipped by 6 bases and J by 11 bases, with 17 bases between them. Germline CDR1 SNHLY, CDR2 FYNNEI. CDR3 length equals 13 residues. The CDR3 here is CASSQAREVAQHF. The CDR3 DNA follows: TGTGCCAGCAGCCAAGCTCGGGAAGTGGCCCAGCATTTT.

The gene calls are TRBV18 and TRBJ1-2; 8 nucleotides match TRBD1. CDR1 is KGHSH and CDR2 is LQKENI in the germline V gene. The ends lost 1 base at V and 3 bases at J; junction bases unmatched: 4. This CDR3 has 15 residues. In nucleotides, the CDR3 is TGTGCCAGCTCACCACAGACAGGGGTCGACTATGGCTACACCTTC. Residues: CASSPQTGVDYGYTF.

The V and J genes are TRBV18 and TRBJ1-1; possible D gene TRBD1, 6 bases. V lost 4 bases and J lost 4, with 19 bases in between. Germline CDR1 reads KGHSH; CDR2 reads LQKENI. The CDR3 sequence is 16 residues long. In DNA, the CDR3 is TGTGCCAGCTCACTCGCAAAGACTACAGGGTCCACTGAAGCTTTCTTT. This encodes CASSLAKTTGSTEAFF.

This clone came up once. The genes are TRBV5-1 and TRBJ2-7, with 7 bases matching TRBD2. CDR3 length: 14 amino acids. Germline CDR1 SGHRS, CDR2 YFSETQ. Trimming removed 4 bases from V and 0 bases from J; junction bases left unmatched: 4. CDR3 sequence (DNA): TGCGCCAGCAGCCCAGCGGGGCACTCCTACGAGCAGTACTTC. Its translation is CASSPAGHSYEQYF.

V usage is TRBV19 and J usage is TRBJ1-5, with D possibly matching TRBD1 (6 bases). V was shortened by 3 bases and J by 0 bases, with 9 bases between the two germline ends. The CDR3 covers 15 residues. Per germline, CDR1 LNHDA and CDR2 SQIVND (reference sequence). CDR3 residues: CASSIDRNSNQPQHF. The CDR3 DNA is TGTGCCAGTAGTATCGACAGGAATAGCAATCAGCCCCAGCATTTT. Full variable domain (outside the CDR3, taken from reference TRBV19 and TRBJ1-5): DGGITQSPKYLFRKEGQNVTLSCEQNLNHDAMYWYRQDPGQGLRLIYYSQIVNDFQKGDIAEGYSVSREKKESFPLTVTSAQKNPTAFYLCASSIDRNSNQPQHFGDGTRLSIL.

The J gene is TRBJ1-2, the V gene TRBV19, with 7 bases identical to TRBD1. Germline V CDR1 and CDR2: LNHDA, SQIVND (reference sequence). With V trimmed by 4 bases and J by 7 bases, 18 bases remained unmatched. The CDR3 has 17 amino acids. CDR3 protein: CASSTTVRAGGFLGYTF. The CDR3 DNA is TGTGCCAGTAGTACCACGGTCCGAGCAGGGGGGTTTCTTGGCTACACCTTC.

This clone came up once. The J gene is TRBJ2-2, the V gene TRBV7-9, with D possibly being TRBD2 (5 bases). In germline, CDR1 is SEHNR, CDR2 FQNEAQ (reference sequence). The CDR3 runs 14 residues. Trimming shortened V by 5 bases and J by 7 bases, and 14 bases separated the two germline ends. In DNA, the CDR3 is TGTGCCAGCAGCCCTCGGGGTCTAAGCGGGGAGCTGTTTTTT. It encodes CASSPRGLSGELFF.

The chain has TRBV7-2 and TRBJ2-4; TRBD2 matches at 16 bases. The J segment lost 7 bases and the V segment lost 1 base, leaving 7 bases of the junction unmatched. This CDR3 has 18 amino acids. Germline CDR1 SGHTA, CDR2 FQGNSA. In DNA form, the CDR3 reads TGTGCCAGCAGCTTAGATGGTTTGGGACTAGCGGGGGGGAACATTCAGTACTTC. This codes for CASSLDGLGLAGGNIQYF.

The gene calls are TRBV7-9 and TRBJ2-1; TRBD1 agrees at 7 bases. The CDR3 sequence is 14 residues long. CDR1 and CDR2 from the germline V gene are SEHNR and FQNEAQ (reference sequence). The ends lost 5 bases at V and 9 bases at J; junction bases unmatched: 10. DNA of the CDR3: TGTGCCAGCAGCCCAAAGGGGGCAGTTTTTGAGCAGTTCTTC. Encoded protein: CASSPKGAVFEQFF.

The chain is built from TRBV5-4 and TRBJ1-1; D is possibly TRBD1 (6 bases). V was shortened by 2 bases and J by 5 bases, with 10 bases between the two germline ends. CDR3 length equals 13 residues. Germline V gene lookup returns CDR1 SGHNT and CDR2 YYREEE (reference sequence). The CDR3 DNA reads TGTGCCAGCAGCTTCGGGGGGCCTACTGAAGCTTTCTTT. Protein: CASSFGGPTEAFF.

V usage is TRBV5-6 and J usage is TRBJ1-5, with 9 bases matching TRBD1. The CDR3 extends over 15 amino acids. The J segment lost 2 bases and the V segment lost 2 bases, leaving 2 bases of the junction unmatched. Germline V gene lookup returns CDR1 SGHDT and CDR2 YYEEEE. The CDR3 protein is CASSFRDRGNQPQHF. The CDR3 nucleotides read TGTGCCAGCAGCTTTCGGGACAGGGGCAATCAGCCCCAGCATTTT.

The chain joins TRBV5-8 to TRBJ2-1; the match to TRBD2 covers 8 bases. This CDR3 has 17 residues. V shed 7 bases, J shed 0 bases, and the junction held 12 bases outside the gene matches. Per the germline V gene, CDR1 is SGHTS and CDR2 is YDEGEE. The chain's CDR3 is CASPPAGVYSSYNEQFF. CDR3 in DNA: TGTGCCAGCCCGCCAGCGGGGGTCTATAGCTCCTACAATGAGCAGTTCTTC.

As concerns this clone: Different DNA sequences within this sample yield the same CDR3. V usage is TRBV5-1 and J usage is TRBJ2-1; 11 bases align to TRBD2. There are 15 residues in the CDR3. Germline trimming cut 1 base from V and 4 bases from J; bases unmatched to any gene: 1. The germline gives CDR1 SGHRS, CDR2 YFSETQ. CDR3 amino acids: CASSLLAGGYNEQFF. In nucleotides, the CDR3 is TGCGCCAGCAGCTTGCTAGCGGGAGGTTACAATGAGCAGTTCTTC.

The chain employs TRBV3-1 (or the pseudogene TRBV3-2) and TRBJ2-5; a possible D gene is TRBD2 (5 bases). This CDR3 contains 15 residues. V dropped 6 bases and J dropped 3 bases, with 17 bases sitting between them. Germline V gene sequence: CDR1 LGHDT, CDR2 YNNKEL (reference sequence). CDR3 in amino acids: CASRGCEGGEETQYF. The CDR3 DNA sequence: TGTGCCAGCAGGGGATGCGAGGGTGGCGAAGAGACCCAGTACTTC.

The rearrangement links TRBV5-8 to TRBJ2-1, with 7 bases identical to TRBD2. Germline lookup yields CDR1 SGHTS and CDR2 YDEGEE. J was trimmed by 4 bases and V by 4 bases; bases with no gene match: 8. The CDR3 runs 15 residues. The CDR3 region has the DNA TGTGCCAGCAGCCGGGACTATTTCGCGTACAATGAGCAGTTCTTC. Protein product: CASSRDYFAYNEQFF.

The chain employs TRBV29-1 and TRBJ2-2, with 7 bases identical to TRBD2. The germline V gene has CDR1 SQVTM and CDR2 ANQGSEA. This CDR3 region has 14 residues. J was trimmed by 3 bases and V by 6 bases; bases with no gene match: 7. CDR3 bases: TGCAGCGTGGTCGTGGGGGGGTACACCGGGGAGCTGTTTTTT. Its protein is CSVVVGGYTGELFF.

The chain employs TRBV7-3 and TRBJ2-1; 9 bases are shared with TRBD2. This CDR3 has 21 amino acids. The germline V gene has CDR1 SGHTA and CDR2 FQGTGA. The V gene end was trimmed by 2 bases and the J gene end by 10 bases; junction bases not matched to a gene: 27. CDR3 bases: TGTGCCAGCAGCTTACTAGGGCCCCATTCGGTGGAGCGGGGGGTGGTGTCGGAGCAGTTCTTC. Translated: CASSLLGPHSVERGVVSEQFF.

CDR3 nucleotide sequence: TGTGCCAGTAGTATCAATTGGGGCAGATCCTCTGGAAACACCATATATTTT. It encodes CASSINWGRSSGNTIYF. This sequence joins TRBV19 and TRBJ1-3; possibly TRBD1 for D (5 bases). Germline CDR1 is LNHDA and CDR2 is SQIVND (reference sequence). There are 17 residues in the CDR3. The ends were cut back, 3 bases at V and 0 bases at J, with 15 bases in the middle.

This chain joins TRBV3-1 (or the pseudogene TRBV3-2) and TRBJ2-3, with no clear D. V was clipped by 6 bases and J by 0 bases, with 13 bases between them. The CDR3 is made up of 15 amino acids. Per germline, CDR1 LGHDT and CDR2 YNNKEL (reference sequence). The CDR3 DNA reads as TGTGCCAGCAGACTTGGGCCGACGAGCACAGATACGCAGTATTTT. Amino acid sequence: CASRLGPTSTDTQYF.

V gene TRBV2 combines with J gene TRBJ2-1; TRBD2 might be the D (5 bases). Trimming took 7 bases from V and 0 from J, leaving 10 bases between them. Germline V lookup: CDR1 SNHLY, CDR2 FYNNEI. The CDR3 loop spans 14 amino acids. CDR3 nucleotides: TGTGCCAGCAAACTAGGCAGCTCCTACAATGAGCAGTTCTTC. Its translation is CASKLGSSYNEQFF.

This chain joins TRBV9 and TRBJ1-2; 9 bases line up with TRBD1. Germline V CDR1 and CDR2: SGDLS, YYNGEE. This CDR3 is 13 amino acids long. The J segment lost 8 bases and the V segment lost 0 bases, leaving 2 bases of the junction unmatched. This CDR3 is CASSVDRGLGYTF. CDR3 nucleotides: TGTGCCAGCAGCGTAGACAGGGGGCTCGGCTACACCTTC.

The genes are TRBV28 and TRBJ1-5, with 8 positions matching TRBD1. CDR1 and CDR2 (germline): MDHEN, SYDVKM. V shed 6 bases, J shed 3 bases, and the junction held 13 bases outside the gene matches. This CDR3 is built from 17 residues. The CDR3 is CASRSGQGAILNQPQHF. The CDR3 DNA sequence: TGTGCCAGCAGATCCGGACAGGGAGCCATCCTCAATCAGCCCCAGCATTTT.